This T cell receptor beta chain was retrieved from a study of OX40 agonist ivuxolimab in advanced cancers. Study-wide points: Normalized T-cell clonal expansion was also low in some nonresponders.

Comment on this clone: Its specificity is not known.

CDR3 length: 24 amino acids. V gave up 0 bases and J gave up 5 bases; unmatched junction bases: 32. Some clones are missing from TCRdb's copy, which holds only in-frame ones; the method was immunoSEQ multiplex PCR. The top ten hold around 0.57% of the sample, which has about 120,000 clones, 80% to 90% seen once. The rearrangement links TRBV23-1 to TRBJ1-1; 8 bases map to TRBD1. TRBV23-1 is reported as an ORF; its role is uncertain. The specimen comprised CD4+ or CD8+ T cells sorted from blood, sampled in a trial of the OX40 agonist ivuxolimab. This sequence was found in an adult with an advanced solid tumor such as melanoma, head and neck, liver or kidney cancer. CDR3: CASSQSQVSQTGEGVKSVQTEAFF. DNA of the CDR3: TGCGCCAGCAGTCAATCACAAGTCTCGCAGACAGGGGAGGGGGTAAAGAGTGTTCAAACTGAAGCTTTCTTT.